The next 16 T cell receptor beta chains were all read from a single sample in a study of blood T cell repertoires in COVID-19. Repertoires were generated with immunoSEQ multiplex PCR, while TCRdb's copy carries only in-frame clones and drops some. Seen here are 40,000 to 60,000 clones, approximately 93% observed once, and the top ten hold approximately 1%. Sequencing was done on a sample of peripheral blood. The receptors come from a man between 60 and 70 years old with COVID-19, enrolled during active disease.

The gene calls are TRBV3-1 (or the pseudogene TRBV3-2) and TRBJ2-7, with TRBD2 matching 9 bases. This CDR3 has 15 residues. Germline lookup yields CDR1 LGHDT and CDR2 YNNKEL (reference sequence). The junction had 11 bases not matched to a gene; V was cut back by 8 bases and J by 3 bases. The CDR3 protein is CASGKRGEGLYEQYF. CDR3 bases: TGTGCCAGCGGAAAGCGGGGGGAGGGCCTCTACGAGCAGTACTTC.

V usage is TRBV4-2 and J usage is TRBJ2-5; the D is unclear. V lost 0 bases, J lost 5 bases, and 7 bases lay in between. Germline V lookup: CDR1 LGHNA, CDR2 YNFKEQ. The CDR3 spans 13 residues. CDR3 sequence: CASSQDRWETQYF. In nucleotides, the CDR3 is TGTGCCAGCAGCCAAGATCGGTGGGAGACCCAGTACTTC.

This chain uses TRBV19 with TRBJ1-2; perhaps TRBD1 as D (5 bases). Trimming shortened V by 4 bases and J by 2 bases, and 8 bases separated the two germline ends. The CDR3 totals 13 residues. Germline CDR1 and CDR2: LNHDA and SQIVND (reference sequence). The CDR3 is CASSKAGNYGYTF. The CDR3 DNA reads TGTGCCAGTAGTAAGGCAGGGAACTATGGCTACACCTTC.

The chain joins TRBV7-9 to TRBJ1-3, with D unresolved. Trimming removed 7 bases at V and 0 bases at J, with 7 bases between. Germline values: CDR1 SEHNR, CDR2 FQNEAQ (reference sequence). The CDR3 has 13 amino acids. The CDR3 reads CASNSASGNTIYF. The DNA for the CDR3 is TGTGCCAGCAATAGTGCCTCTGGAAACACCATATATTTT.

The J gene is TRBJ2-7, the V gene TRBV4-2; TRBD2 matches at 9 bases. Trimming at V came to 1 base and at J to 7 bases, leaving 8 bases not matched to a gene. Germline-derived CDR1 and CDR2 are LGHNA and YNFKEQ. The CDR3 is 15 residues long. CDR3 DNA sequence: TGTGCCAGCAGCCAAGTGGGCGGGGGGGCGTCTGAGCAGTACTTC. Its translation: CASSQVGGGASEQYF.

The rearrangement uses TRBV6-6 and TRBJ1-5; D gene unclear. Trimming left V 5 bases short and J 0 bases short, with 8 bases between. The germline CDR1 and CDR2 sequences are MNHNY and SVGAGI (reference sequence). The CDR3 loop spans 14 amino acids. CDR3 bases: TGTGCCAGCAGTCTGACACCTAGCAATCAGCCCCAGCATTTT. Amino acid sequence: CASSLTPSNQPQHF.

The genes are TRBV5-4 and TRBJ1-1; a possible D gene is TRBD1 (5 bases). In germline, CDR1 is SGHNT, CDR2 YYREEE (reference sequence). Trimming left V 0 bases short and J 1 base short, with 10 bases between. The CDR3 is 15 amino acids. The CDR3 DNA reads as TGTGCCAGCAGCTTGGGGACATCGGGGAACACTGAAGCTTTCTTT. Its protein product is CASSLGTSGNTEAFF.

The V call is TRBV4-1, the J call TRBJ2-2; 11 positions agree with TRBD1. With 4 bases clipped from V and 4 bases from J, the junction kept 11 bases outside the gene matches. This CDR3 region has 18 residues. In germline, CDR1 is MGHRA, CDR2 YSYEKL. CDR3 amino acids: CASSLNTRDRGGTGELFF. CDR3 DNA sequence: TGCGCCAGCAGCCTAAACACCCGGGACAGGGGGGGCACCGGGGAGCTGTTTTTT.

CDR3 region: CASSLGSALGGNTEAFF. CDR3 coding DNA: TGTGCCAGCAGCTTAGGTTCAGCACTAGGGGGTAACACTGAAGCTTTCTTT. The chain links TRBV13 to TRBJ1-1; tentative D call: TRBD1 (6 bases). CDR3 length equals 17 residues. The V end was cut by 0 bases, the J end by 2 bases, with 16 bases between. Looked up from germline, CDR1 is PRHDT and CDR2 is FYEKMQ (reference sequence).

V is TRBV2 and J is TRBJ2-7; TRBD1 aligns across 8 bases. Unmatched junction bases numbered 14, after V lost 7 bases and J lost 6 bases. In germline, CDR1 is SNHLY, CDR2 FYNNEI. The CDR3 sequence is 15 residues long. CDR3 sequence (DNA): TGTGCCAGCACCACAGAGGTTGGGACAGGTGGCGAGCAGTACTTC. It encodes CASTTEVGTGGEQYF.

The V call is TRBV3-1 (or the pseudogene TRBV3-2), the J call TRBJ1-6, with no clear D. The CDR3 totals 13 residues. Trimming shortened V by 3 bases and J by 8 bases, and 8 bases separated the two germline ends. CDR1 and CDR2 from the germline V gene are LGHDT and YNNKEL (reference sequence). The CDR3, as DNA: TGTGCCAGCAGCCAGGGAGGAGATTCACCCCTCCACTTT. Its protein is CASSQGGDSPLHF.

The V gene is TRBV4-3, the J gene TRBJ2-1, with no clear D. Trimming shortened V by 6 bases and J by 0 bases, and 12 bases separated the two germline ends. CDR1 and CDR2 from the germline V gene are LGHNA and YSLEER. The CDR3 extends over 15 amino acids. The CDR3 DNA sequence: TGCGCCAGCAGTCCAACTTTTGCCTCCTACAATGAGCAGTTCTTC. It encodes CASSPTFASYNEQFF.

Here the CDR3 reads CASSPTGFGGYTF. CDR3 in DNA: TGTGCCAGCAGCCCAACAGGGTTTGGTGGCTACACCTTC. The chain is built from TRBV12-3 or TRBV12-4 and TRBJ1-2; the D gene is possibly TRBD1 (6 bases). The V end was cut by 6 bases, the J end by 7 bases, with 15 bases between. The CDR3 runs to 13 residues.

The chain uses TRBV5-1 and TRBJ2-7; 7 positions agree with TRBD2. Germline loops: CDR1 SGHRS, CDR2 YFSETQ. The length of the CDR3 is 16 residues. After removal of 2 bases from V and 5 bases from J, the junction contained 13 bases not matched to a gene. In DNA, the CDR3 is TGCGCCAGCAGCTTTGGGAGGGTCCCGGGCCCGCACGAGCAGTACTTC. Protein: CASSFGRVPGPHEQYF.

CDR3: CASSGGRANYGYTF. The CDR3 bases are TGTGCCAGCAGTGGGGGCAGGGCGAACTATGGCTACACCTTC. This chain links TRBV2 with TRBJ1-2, with D perhaps TRBD1 (5 bases). The CDR3 contains 14 residues. Germline-derived CDR1 and CDR2 are SNHLY and FYNNEI. V was clipped by 4 bases and J by 2 bases, with 11 bases between them. The variable domain in full, with the rest retrieved from reference TRBV2 and TRBJ1-2, is EPEVTQTPSHQVTQMGQEVILRCVPISNHLYFYWYRQILGQKVEFLVSFYNNEISEKSEIFDDQFSVERPDGSNFTLKIRSTKLEDSAMYFCASSGGRANYGYTFGSGTRLTVV.

The chain carries TRBV7-9 and TRBJ1-1; maybe TRBD1 (6 bases). The CDR3 extends over 14 amino acids. CDR1 SEHNR and CDR2 FQNEAQ come from the germline V gene (reference sequence). Trimming shortened V by 1 base and J by 6 bases, and 12 bases separated the two germline ends. CDR3 sequence reads: CASSLVVKGAEAFF. The CDR3 DNA sequence: TGTGCCAGCAGCTTAGTTGTAAAGGGGGCTGAAGCTTTCTTT.